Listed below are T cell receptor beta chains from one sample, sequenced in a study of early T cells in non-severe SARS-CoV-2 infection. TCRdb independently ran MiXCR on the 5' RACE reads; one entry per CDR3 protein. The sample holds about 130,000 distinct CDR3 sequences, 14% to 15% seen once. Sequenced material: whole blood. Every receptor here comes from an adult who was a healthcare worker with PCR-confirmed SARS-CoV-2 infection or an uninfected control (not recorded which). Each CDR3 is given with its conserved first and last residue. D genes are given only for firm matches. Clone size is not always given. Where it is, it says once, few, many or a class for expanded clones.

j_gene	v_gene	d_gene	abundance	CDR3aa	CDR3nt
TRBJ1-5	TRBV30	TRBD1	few	CAWSGDRGDQPQHF	TGTGCCTGGAGTGGGGACAGGGGAGATCAGCCCCAGCATTTT
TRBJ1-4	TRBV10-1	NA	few	CASSEGGSTNEKLFF	TGCGCCAGCAGTGAAGGAGGGTCAACTAATGAAAAACTGTTTTTT
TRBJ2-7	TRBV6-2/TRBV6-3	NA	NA	CASSYQRYEQYF	TGTGCCAGCAGTTACCAGCGCTACGAGCAGTACTTC
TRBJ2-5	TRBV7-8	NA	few	CASNLGVGAETQYF	TGTGCCAGCAACCTAGGTGTGGGGGCGGAGACCCAGTACTTC
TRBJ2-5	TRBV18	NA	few	CASSPIQEETQYF	TGTGCCAGCTCACCAATACAGGAAGAGACCCAGTACTTC
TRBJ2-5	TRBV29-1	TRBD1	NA	CSVESRGQIFGETQYF	TGCAGCGTTGAATCCCGGGGACAGATTTTCGGGGAGACCCAGTACTTC
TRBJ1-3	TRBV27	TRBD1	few	CASRTFRGDRVSGNTIYF	TGTGCCAGCAGAACCTTTCGCGGGGACAGGGTCTCTGGAAACACCATATATTTT
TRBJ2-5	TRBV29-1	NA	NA	CSVGFGGQETQYF	TGCAGCGTTGGGTTCGGGGGCCAAGAGACCCAGTACTTC
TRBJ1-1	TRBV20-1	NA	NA	CSARGGNTEAFF	TGCAGTGCTAGAGGCGGGAACACTGAAGCTTTCTTT
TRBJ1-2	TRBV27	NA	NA	CASSPLPPRQSSYGYTF	TGTGCCAGCAGTCCTCTGCCCCCCAGACAGTCTAGCTATGGCTACACCTTC
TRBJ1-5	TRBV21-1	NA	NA	CASSTQGERLINQPQHF	TGTGCCAGCAGCACGCAGGGGGAACGTCTAATCAATCAGCCCCAGCATTTT
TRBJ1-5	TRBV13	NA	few	CASSLKRGGQPQHF	TGTGCCAGCAGCTTAAAACGGGGGGGACAGCCCCAGCATTTT
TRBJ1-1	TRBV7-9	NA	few	CASSETGTQRAFF	TGTGCCAGCAGCGAAACCGGGACACAAAGAGCTTTCTTT
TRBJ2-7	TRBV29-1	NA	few	CSVEDLTYEQYF	TGCAGCGTTGAAGATCTAACCTACGAGCAGTACTTC
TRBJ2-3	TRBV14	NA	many	CASSLRGSDTQYF	TGTGCCAGCAGCCTGAGAGGGTCAGATACGCAGTATTTT